Sequencing of this TCR beta chain was carried out in a study of T-cell memory formation after mild COVID-19. On the study more broadly: Clusters of TCRs were largely donor specific.

CDR3 size: 15 residues. V trimming: 2 bases; J trimming: 1 base; junction bases outside the gene matches: 0. The germline gives CDR1 MGHRA, CDR2 YSYEKL. This clonotype was seen only a few times. TCRdb processed the 5' RACE reads anew with MiXCR; each CDR3 protein has one entry. The repertoire includes 89,000 or so distinct CDR3 sequences, 9.5% to 15% of them detected once, and around 41% sits in the top ten. This chain connects TRBV4-1 to TRBJ2-3, with 10 nucleotides matching TRBD2. Specimen: PBMCs or a T cell subset sorted from them (not recorded which). The TCR originated in a man aged 18 to 30 who had mild COVID-19 (a few samples of this study predate the infection). Cell type and time point are not known. DNA for the CDR3: TGCGCCAGCAGCCAAACTAGCGGGGGCACAGATACGCAGTATTTT. Amino acid sequence: CASSQTSGGTDTQYF.